Presented here are 22 T cell receptor beta chains from one specimen sequenced in a study of response to subunit inactivated influenza vaccine. TCRdb processed the RT-PCR reads anew with MiXCR; each CDR3 protein has one entry. Of around 200,000 distinct CDR3 sequences in the sample, about a tenth were seen once. The source was non-naive T cells sorted from PBMCs, collected on the day of vaccination. Every receptor here comes from a man in his fifties or sixties who received an inactivated influenza vaccine.

This clonotype was seen many times. This chain uses TRBV27 with TRBJ1-3; D is unclear. V lost 7 bases and J lost 4, with 8 bases in between. The CDR3 has 12 amino acids. Germline V gene sequence: CDR1 MNHEY, CDR2 SMNVEV (reference sequence). CDR3 residues: CASTKSGNTIYF. In nucleotides, the CDR3 is TGTGCCAGCACCAAATCCGGAAACACCATATATTTT.

The chain joins TRBV29-1 to TRBJ2-7; 7 nucleotides match TRBD2. Trimming took 4 bases from V and 4 from J; bases not matched to a gene: 4. CDR3 length: 12 amino acids. Per germline, CDR1 SQVTM and CDR2 ANQGSEA. The CDR3 DNA sequence: TGCAGCGTTGGGACTAGTGGGTACGAGCAGTACTTC. This codes for CSVGTSGYEQYF.

There are a few counts of this clonotype. The chain uses TRBV11-2 and TRBJ2-5; 8 bases match TRBD1. The CDR3 runs 13 residues. V shed 1 base and J 5 bases; nucleotides not matched to a gene: 0. Germline-derived CDR1 and CDR2 are SGHAT and FQNNGV. The CDR3 loop is CASSLGDRETQYF. DNA of the CDR3: TGTGCCAGCAGCTTAGGGGACAGGGAGACCCAGTACTTC.

This clonotype has just a few counts. The chain recombines TRBV28 with TRBJ2-3; 9 nucleotides align to TRBD2. Germline V gene sequence: CDR1 MDHEN, CDR2 SYDVKM. The trim removed 3 bases at V and 5 bases at J, leaving 12 bases unmatched. This CDR3 is built from 17 residues. The CDR3, as DNA: TGTGCCAGCAGTTTCGTATTACTAGCGGGCGCCGTAGATACGCAGTATTTT. Amino acids: CASSFVLLAGAVDTQYF.

This clonotype was recorded at least ten times. The chain is built from TRBV3-1 and TRBJ2-7, with D uncertain. This CDR3 is 14 amino acids long. CDR1 and CDR2 (germline): LGHDT, YNNKEL (reference sequence). Trimming took 6 bases from V and 0 from J, leaving 12 bases between them. CDR3 DNA sequence: TGTGCCAGCAGTACAGACACCTACTCCTACGAGCAGTACTTC. It codes for CASSTDTYSYEQYF.

This rearrangement joins TRBV5-1 to TRBJ1-1; D may be TRBD1 (6 bases). V was clipped by 3 bases and J by 1 base, with 16 bases between them. Germline values: CDR1 SGHRS, CDR2 YFSETQ. The CDR3 contains 16 residues. Here the CDR3 DNA reads TGCGCCAGCAGCTGGACCCTACAGGGAGAGAACACTGAAGCTTTCTTT. It specifies CASSWTLQGENTEAFF.

J is TRBJ1-5 and V is TRBV12-3 or TRBV12-4; 7 nucleotides line up with TRBD1. The CDR3 length is 16 residues. Trimming took 8 bases from V and 4 from J; bases not matched to a gene: 14. The CDR3 spells CASCIQGTVPNQPQHF. The CDR3 DNA reads as TGTGCCAGCTGCATACAGGGGACGGTGCCAAATCAGCCCCAGCATTTT.

With respect to this clonotype: The DNA is left out, because the CDR3 cannot be placed on it with certainty; the CDR3 is given as TCRdb lists it. This sequence joins TRBV7-5 and TRBJ1-2; the listed D gene, TRBD1, was not tested against the DNA. TRBV7-5 counts as a pseudogene. The CDR3 extends over 18 residues, inclusive of both ends. This chain's CDR3 is CISVSEAQPGPRNYGYTF.

This clonotype appeared a few times. The V gene is TRBV20-1, the J gene TRBJ2-7; the match to TRBD2 covers 8 bases. With 0 bases clipped from V and 6 bases from J, the junction kept 13 bases outside the gene matches. The CDR3 contains 16 residues. Germline CDR1 and CDR2: DFQATT and SNEGSKA (reference sequence). The CDR3 region is CSARDYLPAGAGEQYF. DNA for the CDR3: TGCAGTGCTAGAGATTATCTTCCAGCGGGAGCTGGCGAGCAGTACTTC.

This clonotype has just a few counts. The genes are TRBV5-1 and TRBJ2-3, with D possibly TRBD2 on 6 matching bases. This CDR3 has 14 residues. Germline CDR1 is SGHRS and CDR2 is YFSETQ. The ends were cut back, 4 bases at V and 5 bases at J, with 14 bases in the middle. The CDR3 DNA follows: TGCGCCAGCAGCACCGGGACTCTCCAAGATACGCAGTATTTT. Translated: CASSTGTLQDTQYF.

The chain is built from TRBV3-1 and TRBJ2-7; 7 bases are a match to TRBD1. This CDR3 is 15 amino acids long. Germline loops: CDR1 LGHDT, CDR2 YNNKEL (reference sequence). J was trimmed by 0 bases and V by 11 bases; bases with no gene match: 13. In nucleotides, the CDR3 is TGTGCCTCCTGCCAACAGGGGCGCAGCTCCTACGAGCAGTACTTC. It codes for CASCQQGRSSYEQYF.

This clonotype was detected many times. The gene calls are TRBV28 and TRBJ2-3; D might be TRBD1 (5 bases). Trimming took off 6 bases at V and 0 bases at J, with 13 bases between the two ends. Germline CDR1 is MDHEN and CDR2 is SYDVKM. The CDR3 has 15 amino acids. The CDR3 DNA follows: TGTGCCAGCAGATACAGGACCTCTAGCACAGATACGCAGTATTTT. Translating gives CASRYRTSSTDTQYF.

This clonotype was found many times. J is TRBJ2-3 and V is TRBV20-1, with 11 positions matching TRBD2. V lost 3 bases, J lost 6 bases, and 5 bases stayed unmatched. CDR1 is DFQATT and CDR2 is SNEGSKA in the germline V gene (reference sequence). The CDR3 covers 14 residues. The CDR3 protein is CSARGTSGGDTQYF. The CDR3, as DNA: TGCAGTGCTAGGGGGACTAGCGGAGGTGATACGCAGTATTTT.

This clonotype was counted between two and nine times. The genes are TRBV4-3 and TRBJ2-1, with 10 bases that match TRBD2. Trimming took 0 bases from V and 4 from J; bases not matched to a gene: 6. CDR3 length: 17 amino acids. CDR1 and CDR2 (germline): LGHNA, YSLEER. The CDR3 loop reads CASSQDFQTSGYNEQFF. CDR3 nucleotides: TGCGCCAGCAGCCAAGATTTCCAGACTAGCGGGTACAATGAGCAGTTCTTC.

This clonotype was counted once. The V and J genes are TRBV7-9 and TRBJ2-7; D may be TRBD1 (6 bases). The CDR3 is 14 residues long. From germline, CDR1 is SEHNR and CDR2 FQNEAQ (reference sequence). V gave up 1 base and J gave up 2 bases, with 9 bases separating them. In DNA form, the CDR3 reads TGTGCCAGCAGCTTAGAACAGGGCCCCTACGAGCAGTACTTC. It yields the protein CASSLEQGPYEQYF. Looking up the rest from reference TRBV7-9 and TRBJ2-7 gives the full variable domain: DTGVSQNPRHKITKRGQNVTFRCDPISEHNRLYWYRQTLGQGPEFLTYFQNEAQLEKSRLLSDRFSAERPKGSFSTLEIQRTEQGDSAMYLCASSLEQGPYEQYFGPGTRLTVT.

The V call is TRBV20-1, the J call TRBJ2-7, with D unclear. Germline V gene lookup returns CDR1 DFQATT and CDR2 SNEGSKA (reference sequence). V lost 2 bases and J 6 bases, leaving 14 bases between the germline ends. The CDR3 sequence is 13 residues long. The CDR3 region has the DNA TGCAGTGCTAGAACGACATCTATCCCCGAGCAGTACTTC. Amino acids: CSARTTSIPEQYF.

This clonotype appeared many times. CDR3 sequence: CASSRQGAGLYNEQFF. As DNA, the CDR3 is TGTGCCAGCAGCAGACAGGGGGCTGGTCTCTACAATGAGCAGTTCTTC. This rearrangement joins TRBV6-2 or TRBV6-3 to TRBJ2-1; 10 bases line up with TRBD1. The V and J ends lost 6 bases and 3 bases, in that order; junction bases with no gene match: 8. The length of the CDR3 is 16 residues. Germline V gene sequence: CDR1 MNHEY, CDR2 SVGEGT.

The sample holds many counts of this clonotype. The CDR3 bases are TGTGCCAGCAGACTCCCTCGAAGACAGGGAAATAACTATGGCTACACCTTC. Its translation is CASRLPRRQGNNYGYTF. The rearrangement uses TRBV28 and TRBJ1-2, with 7 bases that match TRBD1. With V trimmed by 6 bases and J by 1 base, 14 bases remained unmatched. This CDR3 is 17 amino acids long. Germline V gene lookup returns CDR1 MDHEN and CDR2 SYDVKM.

The V gene is TRBV12-3 or TRBV12-4, the J gene TRBJ2-7; D remains unclear. The CDR3 runs 13 residues. V was pared by 1 base and J by 6 bases, with 10 bases between. The CDR3 DNA is TGTGCCAGCAGTTTAGGGAGTGGTGGCGAGCAGTACTTC. Its protein is CASSLGSGGEQYF.

The rearrangement uses TRBV5-1 and TRBJ2-7; TRBD1 agrees at 8 bases. V was pared by 0 bases and J by 5 bases, with 10 bases of the junction left unmatched. Germline CDR1 reads SGHRS; CDR2 reads YFSETQ. This CDR3 spans 16 amino acids. The CDR3 reads CASSLAPDRVSDEQYF. CDR3 in DNA: TGCGCCAGCAGCTTGGCCCCGGACAGGGTTAGTGACGAGCAGTACTTC.

This clonotype was seen at least ten times. This chain joins TRBV5-1 and TRBJ2-3, with D tentatively TRBD2 (6 bases). The germline CDR1 and CDR2 sequences are SGHRS and YFSETQ. Trimming left V 3 bases short and J 3 bases short, with 11 bases between. This CDR3 has 14 amino acids. Here the CDR3 reads CASSSGDWTDTQYF. CDR3 in DNA: TGCGCCAGCAGCTCGGGGGATTGGACAGATACGCAGTATTTT.

The chain couples TRBV5-6 to TRBJ1-4; 7 bases line up with TRBD1. CDR3 size: 14 residues. Looked up from germline, CDR1 is SGHDT and CDR2 is YYEEEE. V lost 7 bases and J lost 8; bases outside the gene matches: 11. CDR3 DNA sequence: TGTGCCAGCCGCGCCAGGGGGGGTTCGGAAAAACTGTTTTTT. It yields the protein CASRARGGSEKLFF.